The entry below describes one TCR beta chain. Its antigen is undetermined. Combining a sample-barcoded 5' primer with a J-beta primer mix, a second PCR ran for roughly 7 to 12 cycles. MiXCR, run by TCRdb on the 5' RACE reads, gives a single entry per CDR3 protein. This sample has 650,000 to 800,000 distinct CDR3 sequences, with around two fifths found just once. The study drew donors from healthy Caucasian individuals in Russia aged roughly 6 to 100. The CDR3 is made up of 18 amino acids. Germline CDR1 and CDR2: SGHDT and YYEEEE. V dropped 4 bases and J dropped 1; count of bases not matched to a gene: 10. The sample is drawn from a study of blood T cells in healthy people across ages. Study context: About one barcoded beta molecule per two T cells was captured by template switching. Study conclusions and caveats: Bulk PBMC profiling left naive and antigen-experienced comparisons inconclusive. Changes seen in expanded clonotypes were possibly confounded by donor CMV status left unknown.

The sequence derives from a man aged 55 to 70 in good health. Sequencing was carried out using blood. V gene TRBV5-6 combines with J gene TRBJ2-5, with TRBD2 matching 13 bases. In DNA form, the CDR3 reads TGTGCCAGCAGCCCCCTGACTAGCGGGGGGACCGGCCAAGAGACCCAGTACTTC. Translation: CASSPLTSGGTGQETQYF. The entire variable domain, with the rest obtained from reference TRBV5-6 and TRBJ2-5, is as follows: DAGVTQSPTHLIKTRGQQVTLRCSPKSGHDTVSWYQQALGQGPQFIFQYYEEEERQRGNFPDRFSGHQFPNYSSELNVNALLLGDSALYLCASSPLTSGGTGQETQYFGPGTRLLVL.